Presented here are 11 T cell receptor beta chains from one specimen sequenced in a study. Treg sorting used a CD4+CD25+CD127-/low gate. From the 5' RACE reads, TCRdb called clonotypes with MiXCR, one entry per CDR3 protein. The sample comprises approximately 40,000 distinct CDR3 sequences, around 20% of which are singletons, and about 4.1% rests with the top ten. The sequencing sample was made of Tregs sorted from blood. The receptors were sampled from a female donor with breast cancer.

Many counts were recorded for this clonotype. The chain recombines TRBV28 with TRBJ2-7; 9 nucleotides agree with TRBD1. Germline trimming cut 5 bases from V and 5 bases from J; bases unmatched to any gene: 7. CDR1 is MDHEN, CDR2 SYDVKM, per germline. CDR3 length: 14 residues. In DNA form, the CDR3 reads TGTGCCAGCAGTCTCACAGGGGGCCAGAACGAGCAGTACTTC. This codes for CASSLTGGQNEQYF.

The chain recombines TRBV6-2 or TRBV6-3 with TRBJ2-7; TRBD2 aligns across 9 bases. The CDR3 runs 14 residues. The V and J ends lost 6 bases and 2 bases, in that order; junction bases with no gene match: 5. The germline gives CDR1 MNHEY, CDR2 SVGEGT. CDR3 nucleotides: TGTGCCAGCAGATCGGGACTAGCAACCTACGAGCAGTACTTC. Residues: CASRSGLATYEQYF.

By its share, this clonotype is medium-sized. This chain links TRBV4-1 with TRBJ1-4, with TRBD1 matching 7 bases. This CDR3 is built from 15 residues. Germline V lookup: CDR1 MGHRA, CDR2 YSYEKL. V lost 1 base to trimming and J lost 4 bases; unmatched junction nucleotides: 3. For the CDR3, the DNA is TGCGCCAGCAGCCAAGTGGCAGGGGGTAATGAAAAACTGTTTTTT. Its protein product is CASSQVAGGNEKLFF.

The V call is TRBV30, the J call TRBJ1-1, with 11 positions matching TRBD1. Germline V gene sequence: CDR1 GTSNPN, CDR2 SVGIG (reference sequence). The CDR3 consists of 14 residues. Losses at the gene ends were 7 bases for V and 4 bases for J; bases not matched to a gene: 8. CDR3 amino acids: CASVGQGARTEAFF. CDR3 DNA: TGTGCCTCGGTAGGACAGGGGGCGCGCACTGAAGCTTTCTTT.

This clonotype was recorded at least ten times. The chain is built from TRBV7-9 and TRBJ2-5; 7 bases fit TRBD2. From germline, CDR1 is SEHNR and CDR2 FQNEAQ (reference sequence). Trimming removed 4 bases from V and 2 bases from J; junction bases left unmatched: 16. This CDR3 contains 18 residues. DNA of the CDR3: TGTGCCAGCAGCTCCATAAAAACAATACTAGCGCGACAAGAGACCCAGTACTTC. Protein sequence: CASSSIKTILARQETQYF.

With regard to this clonotype: At one end the junction does not follow the germline gene, possibly because of a read error. The V gene is TRBV9, the J gene TRBJ1-1, with D perhaps TRBD1 (6 bases). The germline gives CDR1 SGDLS, CDR2 YYNGEE. This CDR3 is 15 amino acids long. The CDR3 reads CAGSLWGGPNTEALF. The CDR3 nucleotides read TGTGCCGGCAGCCTCTGGGGGGGCCCGAACACTGAAGCTCTCTTT.

This clonotype occurred many times. This rearrangement joins TRBV7-8 to TRBJ1-4; D unresolved. Germline CDR1 and CDR2: SGHVS and FQNEAQ. The CDR3 has 14 amino acids. The V end lost 6 bases, the J end lost 0 bases, and 8 bases lay between the germline ends. The DNA for the CDR3 is TGTGCCAGCAGTAAAGTTACAACTAATGAAAAACTGTTTTTT. Amino acid sequence: CASSKVTTNEKLFF.

In this sample, this clonotype turned up many times. The V gene is TRBV28, the J gene TRBJ2-3, with 7 bases identical to TRBD1. Germline V gene data show CDR1 as MDHEN and CDR2 as SYDVKM. The CDR3 spans 15 residues. Trimming took 8 bases from V and 1 from J; bases not matched to a gene: 9. The CDR3 DNA reads TGTGCCAGCGCCACAACAGGGGATGGCACAGATACGCAGTATTTT. This gives the protein CASATTGDGTDTQYF.

This clonotype was counted at least ten times. The chain employs TRBV4-1 and TRBJ1-1; D might be TRBD1 (5 bases). The CDR3 spans 14 residues. Germline CDR1 and CDR2: MGHRA and YSYEKL. Trimming stripped 1 base from V and 6 bases from J, with 12 bases between. CDR3 sequence: CASSQGTFVAEAFF. In nucleotides, the CDR3 is TGCGCCAGCAGCCAAGGGACATTCGTTGCTGAAGCTTTCTTT.

This clonotype was detected many times. This chain links TRBV7-9 with TRBJ2-2; 13 bases are a match to TRBD2. There are 15 residues in the CDR3. Germline CDR1 reads SEHNR; CDR2 reads FQNEAQ (reference sequence). Trimming cost V 3 bases and J 6 bases; bases outside gene matches: 1. The CDR3 protein is CASSFTSGRAGELFF. Written as DNA, the CDR3 is TGTGCCAGCAGCTTCACTAGCGGGAGGGCCGGGGAGCTGTTTTTT.

This chain uses TRBV20-1 with TRBJ1-3; TRBD1 matches at 7 bases. This CDR3 contains 15 residues. Trimming removed 3 bases from V and 0 bases from J; junction bases left unmatched: 5. The germline gives CDR1 DFQATT, CDR2 SNEGSKA (reference sequence). The CDR3 DNA reads as TGCAGTGCTAGTGAGGGACAGCGCTCTGGAAACACCATATATTTT. It translates to CSASEGQRSGNTIYF.